One sample yielded the 11 T cell receptor beta chains listed below, sequenced in a study of blood T cell repertoires in COVID-19. Clones were read by immunoSEQ multiplex PCR, and TCRdb kept only the in-frame ones, dropping some. The sample contains under 70,000 clones, approximately 81% of which appear only once. Sequencing was performed on peripheral blood. All receptors come from a woman at least 80 years old with acute or convalescent COVID-19.

The rearrangement uses TRBV3-1 (or the pseudogene TRBV3-2) and TRBJ2-5; D may be TRBD2 (6 bases). V lost 3 bases, J lost 6 bases, and 26 bases lay in between. The CDR3 covers 18 residues. Germline V gene sequence: CDR1 LGHDT, CDR2 YNNKEL (reference sequence). The CDR3 DNA follows: TGTGCCAGCAGCCAGGAAGTTGGGGGAGGCTCGCCCGGACAGACCCAGTACTTC. This sequence encodes CASSQEVGGGSPGQTQYF.

This rearrangement joins TRBV7-2 to TRBJ2-1; 7 bases match TRBD1. Germline V lookup: CDR1 SGHTA, CDR2 FQGNSA. The CDR3 loop spans 16 amino acids. The junction had 12 bases not matched to a gene; V was cut back by 5 bases and J by 5 bases. CDR3 DNA sequence: TGTGCCAGCAGCCAAGGCCGGCTCACAGGGGACAATGAGCAGTTCTTC. This codes for CASSQGRLTGDNEQFF.

J is TRBJ1-1 and V is TRBV9; no firm D call. The CDR3 contains 13 residues. The V end lost 5 bases, the J end lost 1 base, and 9 bases lay between the germline ends. Germline V lookup: CDR1 SGDLS, CDR2 YYNGEE. The CDR3 is CASSNVGNTEAFF. The CDR3 DNA is TGTGCCAGCAGTAATGTCGGGAACACTGAAGCTTTCTTT.

The J gene is TRBJ2-1, the V gene TRBV10-3, with 12 bases that match TRBD1. The CDR3 totals 18 residues. Germline V lookup: CDR1 ENHRY, CDR2 SYGVKD. Unmatched junction bases numbered 14, after V lost 4 bases and J lost 7 bases. The CDR3 region has the DNA TGTGCCATCAGTGGCCGGGACAGGGGGCGCTCACGGGGGAATGAGCAGTTCTTC. The encoded protein is CAISGRDRGRSRGNEQFF.

This clone showed up just a few times. The CDR3: CASSFLDRYTGELFF. The CDR3 DNA sequence: TGTGCCAGCAGCTTCCTGGACAGGTACACCGGGGAGCTGTTTTTT. The chain carries TRBV5-5 and TRBJ2-2; 7 bases align to TRBD1. Germline loops: CDR1 SGHKS, CDR2 YYEKEE (reference sequence). Unmatched junction bases numbered 4, after V lost 2 bases and J lost 3 bases. The CDR3 consists of 15 residues.

The rearrangement uses TRBV25-1 and TRBJ1-2; no firm D call. V was clipped by 1 base and J by 6 bases, with 12 bases between them. The CDR3 covers 14 residues. CDR1 is MGHDK, CDR2 SYGVNS, per germline. CDR3 nucleotide sequence: TGTGCCAGCAGTGAATCAGGAGGGATTGATGGCTACACCTTC. Encoded protein: CASSESGGIDGYTF.

This sequence joins TRBV6-2 or TRBV6-3 and TRBJ1-1, with D possibly TRBD1 on 5 matching bases. Germline V gene data show CDR1 as MNHEY and CDR2 as SVGEGT. The V and J ends lost 6 bases and 1 base respectively, with 12 bases between them. CDR3 length: 14 amino acids. CDR3 sequence (DNA): TGTGCCAGCAGCCTCGCCGGGGGGAACACTGAAGCTTTCTTT. It specifies CASSLAGGNTEAFF.

This chain connects TRBV12-5 to TRBJ2-2; 10 nucleotides match TRBD1. V lost 7 bases, J lost 4 bases, and 6 bases stayed unmatched. The CDR3 extends over 15 amino acids. Per germline, CDR1 LGHNT and CDR2 FRNRAP. This CDR3 reads CASVPGTGVTGELFF. CDR3 DNA: TGTGCTAGTGTCCCCGGGACAGGGGTCACCGGGGAGCTGTTTTTT.

V usage is TRBV5-1 and J usage is TRBJ2-2, with a possible D match to TRBD2 (5 bases). CDR3 length equals 13 residues. V was trimmed by 5 bases and J by 1 base, leaving 6 bases between them. Looked up from germline, CDR1 is SGHRS and CDR2 is YFSETQ. The CDR3 protein is CASRDWNTGELFF. CDR3 nucleotides: TGCGCCAGCAGGGACTGGAACACCGGGGAGCTGTTTTTT.

The rearrangement uses TRBV7-6 and TRBJ2-7, with TRBD1 identical over 7 bases. Trimming at V came to 4 bases and at J to 4 bases, leaving 4 bases not matched to a gene. Germline CDR1 is SGHVS and CDR2 is FNYEAQ. The CDR3 has 13 amino acids. Here the CDR3 DNA reads TGTGCCAGCAGCTCAAACAGGGGATACGAGCAGTACTTC. As protein: CASSSNRGYEQYF.

This chain uses TRBV30 with TRBJ1-1; the D gene is possibly TRBD1 (6 bases). In germline, CDR1 is GTSNPN, CDR2 SVGIG (reference sequence). This CDR3 has 15 amino acids. V was pared by 3 bases and J by 4 bases, with 18 bases between. The CDR3 DNA reads as TGTGCCTGGAGGGATGAGCGGGGGCGGGGCACTGAAGCTTTCTTT. Protein: CAWRDERGRGTEAFF.